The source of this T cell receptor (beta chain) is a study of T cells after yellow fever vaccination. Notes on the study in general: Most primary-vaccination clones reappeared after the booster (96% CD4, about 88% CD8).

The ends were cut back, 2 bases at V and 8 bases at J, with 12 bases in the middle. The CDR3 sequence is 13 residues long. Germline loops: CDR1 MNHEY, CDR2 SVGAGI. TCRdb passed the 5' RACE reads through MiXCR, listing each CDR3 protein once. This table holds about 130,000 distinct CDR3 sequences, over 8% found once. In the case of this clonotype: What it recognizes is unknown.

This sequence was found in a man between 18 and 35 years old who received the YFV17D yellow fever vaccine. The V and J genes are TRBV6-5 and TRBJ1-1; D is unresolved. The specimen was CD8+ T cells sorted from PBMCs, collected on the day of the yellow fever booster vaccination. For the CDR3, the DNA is TGTGCCAGCAGTTACACGTCCGGGTCCGAAGCTTTCTTT. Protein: CASSYTSGSEAFF.